Listed below are T cell receptor beta chains from one sample, sequenced in a study of circulating tumor DNA in untreated peripheral T-cell lymphoma. Only in-frame clones appear in the TCRdb table, and some are missing; sequencing was by immunoSEQ multiplex PCR. The profile shows almost 9,000 clones, roughly four fifths of them singletons. Sequencing input: tumor tissue. The receptors were sampled from a human donor with peripheral T-cell lymphoma. Both conserved end residues are part of each CDR3. The order of the fields is clone size, V gene, J gene, D gene, CDR3 DNA, CDR3 protein. D genes are given only for firm matches. Clone size is not always given. Where it is, it says once, few, many or a class for expanded clones.

NA,TRBV30,TRBJ2-7,NA,TGTGCCTGGACCCCCGGATCTGGGTTCGACGAGCAGTACTTC,CAWTPGSGFDEQYF
NA,TRBV30,TRBJ1-1,NA,TGTGCCTGGAGTCAAGGGAATACCAACACTGAAGCTTTCTTT,CAWSQGNTNTEAFF
NA,TRBV5-1,TRBJ1-4,NA,TGCGCCAGCAGCTTGGAGACGTTCTATGCAACTAATGAAAAACTGTTTTTT,CASSLETFYATNEKLFF
once,TRBV30,TRBJ1-5,NA,TGTGCCTGGAGTGCCGGAGAGGTACGCAATCAGCCCCAGCATTTT,CAWSAGEVRNQPQHF
NA,TRBV14,TRBJ2-7,TRBD1,TGTGCCAGCAGCTCCTTGACAGGGCGCTACGAGCAGTACTTC,CASSSLTGRYEQYF
NA,TRBV18,TRBJ2-1,TRBD2,TGTGCCAGCTCACCACCGGGGACTAGCGGGGGGATCCACAATGAGCAGTTCTTC,CASSPPGTSGGIHNEQFF
NA,TRBV25-1,TRBJ2-3,NA,TGTGCCAGCAGTAAGCGGGCAGATACGCAGTATTTT,CASSKRADTQYF
NA,TRBV6-8,TRBJ1-1,NA,TGTGCCAGCAGTTACAGGGCTCGGGGGCGTCCTGAAGCTTTCTTT,CASSYRARGRPEAFF
NA,TRBV7-2,TRBJ2-1,NA,TGTGCCAGCAGCCCATCGGGGGGCCGGTACAATGAGCAGTTCTTC,CASSPSGGRYNEQFF
NA,TRBV6-8,TRBJ1-3,NA,TGTGCCAGCACTGGGACGCCAAACTCTGGAAACACCATATATTTT,CASTGTPNSGNTIYF
NA,TRBV2,TRBJ2-1,NA,TGTGCCAGCAGCCCACGGCGGGATGGTGAGCAGTTCTTC,CASSPRRDGEQFF
NA,TRBV30,TRBJ1-1,NA,TGTGCCTGGAGTGTATCCCCGAACACTGAAGCTTTCTTT,CAWSVSPNTEAFF
few,TRBV6-8,TRBJ2-3,NA,TGTGCCAGCAGTACAGGGGGTCGGGGGGCCTCAGATACGCAGTATTTT,CASSTGGRGASDTQYF
NA,TRBV25-1,TRBJ1-2,NA,TGTGCCAGCAGTGAAGCCAGGGGCCGGGGGGATTTCTATGGCTACACCTTC,CASSEARGRGDFYGYTF
NA,TRBV10-2,TRBJ2-3,TRBD2,TGCGCCAGCGTTCGAGCGGGGGGGGCAGATACGCAGTATTTT,CASVRAGGADTQYF
once,TRBV11-3,TRBJ2-7,NA,TGTGCCAGCAGCTTGGCGTCGGGGGCGTACTCCTACGAGCAGTACTTC,CASSLASGAYSYEQYF
once,TRBV18,TRBJ1-1,NA,TGTGCCAGCTCACCATTGGAAGGGACTGAAGCTTTCTTT,CASSPLEGTEAFF
NA,TRBV28,TRBJ1-6,NA,TGTGCCAGCAGTGAATATCCACAGGGCCGGAATTTACCCCTCCACTTT,CASSEYPQGRNLPLHF
NA,TRBV30,TRBJ2-7,TRBD1,TGTGCCTGGAGTGGGACAGGGGGCTCGGACGAGCAGTACTTC,CAWSGTGGSDEQYF
once,TRBV11-3,TRBJ2-5,TRBD2,TGTGCCAGCAGCCCGGGACTAGGGGAAAGGACCCAGTACTTC,CASSPGLGERTQYF
few,TRBV12-5,TRBJ1-5,NA,TGTGCTAGTGGAGGAGAGTCCGGGAACTTCCAGCCCCAGCATTTT,CASGGESGNFQPQHF
NA,TRBV7-6,TRBJ2-4,NA,TGTGCCAGCAGCCCCGACAGAGCCAAAAACATTCAGTACTTC,CASSPDRAKNIQYF
NA,TRBV10-3,TRBJ1-3,NA,TGTGCCATCAGTGAGTCCTATGGTGGAAACACCATATATTTT,CAISESYGGNTIYF
NA,TRBV7-6,TRBJ2-3,NA,TGTGCCAGCAGCTTTCGGGCCGACACGGGGAGCGGCACAGATACGCAGTATTTT,CASSFRADTGSGTDTQYF
NA,TRBV6-8,TRBJ1-1,NA,TGTGCCAGCAGTTACTCGAATAGGGATGCTTTCTTT,CASSYSNRDAFF
NA,TRBV10-3,TRBJ1-2,NA,TGTGCCATCAGTGAGGACCGGGACATTATTAACTATGGCTACACCTTC,CAISEDRDIINYGYTF
NA,TRBV11-3,TRBJ2-3,NA,TGTGCCAGCAGCTTTAAACGGGGAGTCACAGATACGCAGTATTTT,CASSFKRGVTDTQYF
few,TRBV29-1,TRBJ1-4,NA,TGCAGCGTTGAAGGGCAGGGGTATAAACTGTTTTTT,CSVEGQGYKLFF
NA,TRBV2,TRBJ2-2,TRBD1,TGTGCCAGCAGTGACTACAGGGGGCCCAACACCGGGGAGCTGTTTTTT,CASSDYRGPNTGELFF
NA,TRBV11-3,TRBJ2-3,NA,TGTGCCAGCAGCTTAGGACAGAGCTCAGATACGCAGTATTTT,CASSLGQSSDTQYF
once,TRBV19,TRBJ2-3,TRBD2,TGTGCCAGTAAGGCGGGGGGGCGAAGAGATACGCAGTATTTT,CASKAGGRRDTQYF
NA,TRBV11-3,TRBJ2-3,NA,TGTGCCAGCAGCTTGCGTTGGGGCCCAGATACGCAGTATTTT,CASSLRWGPDTQYF
once,TRBV11-3,TRBJ1-1,NA,TGTGCCAGCAGCCCACCCGGGGTCATGAACACTGAAGCTTTCTTT,CASSPPGVMNTEAFF
NA,TRBV2,TRBJ2-3,NA,TGTGCCAGCAGTGAAGTGCCCACAGATACGCAGTATTTT,CASSEVPTDTQYF
NA,TRBV19,TRBJ2-7,NA,TGTGCCAGTACCCGGGACACGAGCTCCTACGAGCAGTACTTC,CASTRDTSSYEQYF
once,TRBV11-3,TRBJ1-2,NA,TGTGCCAGCAGCTTAGATATACGTAACAGCGGCTACACCTTC,CASSLDIRNSGYTF
NA,TRBV15,TRBJ2-1,TRBD2,TGTGCCACCTCCGAGGTCGGGGGGACCTACAATGAGCAGTTCTTC,CATSEVGGTYNEQFF
NA,TRBV29-1,TRBJ1-3,NA,TGCAGCGCCCGAATCCGGGGCTCTGGAAACACCATATATTTT,CSARIRGSGNTIYF
NA,TRBV30,TRBJ2-7,NA,TGTGCCTGGAGTGGTTCAGGGGTCTACGAGCAGTACTTC,CAWSGSGVYEQYF
once,TRBV6-8,TRBJ2-3,NA,TGTGCCAGCACCAACGGGAGCACAGATACGCAGTATTTT,CASTNGSTDTQYF
once,TRBV2,TRBJ1-1,TRBD1,TGTGCCAGCAGTGGGACAGGGGTCCCTGAAGCTTTCTTT,CASSGTGVPEAFF
NA,TRBV12-5,TRBJ1-1,TRBD1,TGTGCTAGTGGTTTGGCAGAGCTCTCTCGGGACAGGGGCACTGAAGCTTTCTTT,CASGLAELSRDRGTEAFF
NA,TRBV30,TRBJ1-2,NA,TGTGCCTGGAGTTCCCGGGACATACGACTGCGCTACACCTTC,CAWSSRDIRLRYTF
NA,TRBV15,TRBJ2-5,TRBD2,TGTGCCACCAGCAGAGAACTAGCGGGGGGACTTCAAGAGACCCAGTACTTC,CATSRELAGGLQETQYF
NA,TRBV5-1,TRBJ2-1,TRBD1,TGCGCCAGCAGCTTGGCACAGGGGGTCTGGGATGAGCAGTTCTTC,CASSLAQGVWDEQFF
NA,TRBV6-8,TRBJ2-3,TRBD1,TGTGCCAGCACCTGGACAGGGGTCGGCACAGATACGCAGTATTTT,CASTWTGVGTDTQYF
NA,TRBV18,TRBJ1-1,NA,TGTGCCAGCTCACCAACGTACTACACTGAAGCTTTCTTT,CASSPTYYTEAFF
NA,TRBV27,TRBJ1-2,TRBD1,TGTGCCAGCAGCTCAGGGGGAGTTGGCTACACCTTC,CASSSGGVGYTF
NA,TRBV29-1,TRBJ1-1,TRBD1,TGCAGCGTTGATAGGGGCAGGGGGTCCACTGAAGCTTTCTTT,CSVDRGRGSTEAFF
NA,TRBV14,TRBJ1-1,NA,TGTGCCAGCAGCCAAGATCGGGGCAGCGAGAACACTGAAGCTTTCTTT,CASSQDRGSENTEAFF
NA,TRBV6-4,TRBJ1-2,NA,TGTGCCAGCAGTCCGGACAGCCCTAACTATGACTACACCTTC,CASSPDSPNYDYTF
medium-sized,TRBV7-2,TRBJ2-7,TRBD1,TGTGCCAGCCGGGACAGCCTCTCCTACGAGCAGTACTTC,CASRDSLSYEQYF
NA,TRBV6-8,TRBJ1-1,TRBD1,TGTGCCATCAAACCGACAGGGACCCCGGCGGCTTTCTTT,CAIKPTGTPAAFF